This record concerns one TCR beta chain sequence. The data belong to a study of control samples from healthy donors and cancer patients. Repertoires were generated with immunoSEQ multiplex PCR, while TCRdb's copy carries only in-frame clones and drops some. The table has about 63,000 clones, approximately 85% seen once. The CDR3 totals 13 residues. Trimming shortened V by 0 bases and J by 6 bases, and 9 bases separated the two germline ends. Germline lookup yields CDR1 SQVTM and CDR2 ANQGSEA. The receptor comes from a man aged 40-55 years in good health. Sequencing was carried out using blood. J is TRBJ2-1 and V is TRBV29-1; D perhaps matches TRBD1 (5 bases). This chain's CDR3 is CSVEEQAGNEQFF. The CDR3 nucleotides read TGCAGCGTTGAAGAACAGGCAGGCAATGAGCAGTTCTTC.